What follows are 11 T cell receptor beta chains derived from one specimen sequenced in a study of T cells expressing NK-cell markers. TCRdb re-called the 5' RACE reads; every CDR3 protein appears as one record, without DNA. This repertoire includes 550,000 to 600,000 distinct CDR3 sequences. The sample comprised blood T cells: a sorted CD56 or NKG2C T cell subset, CD4+ or CD8+ T cells, or bulk PBMC T cells (not recorded which). All receptors derive from a man aged 18 to 29 in good health.

V gene TRBV7-2 combines with J gene TRBJ2-3. The CDR3 runs to 14 residues. Germline-derived CDR1 and CDR2 are SGHTA and FQGNSA. The CDR3 is CASSLAVSTDTQYF.

This chain joins TRBV28 and TRBJ2-7; TCRdb's D gene call, TRBD1, goes unchecked for lack of DNA. This CDR3 has 15 amino acids. Looked up from germline, CDR1 is MDHEN and CDR2 is SYDVKM. The CDR3: CASSVSPGSAYEQYF.

The chain links TRBV30 to TRBJ1-4; TCRdb's D call of TRBD1 is untestable without DNA. CDR3 length: 13 amino acids. Germline V gives CDR1 GTSNPN, CDR2 SVGIG (reference sequence). CDR3 sequence: CAWMGGGWGKLFF. The full variable domain, with the rest looked up from reference TRBV30 and TRBJ1-4, is SQTIHQWPATLVQPVGSPLSLECTVEGTSNPNLYWYRQAAGRGLQLLFYSVGIGQISSEVPQNLSASRPQDRQFILSSKKLLLSDSGFYLCAWMGGGWGKLFFGSGTQLSVL.

The chain joins TRBV29-1 to TRBJ1-2. The CDR3 extends over 12 amino acids. Germline V gene sequence: CDR1 SQVTM, CDR2 ANQGSEA. CDR3 in amino acids: CSVQSINYGYTF.

The CDR3 region is CASSSTGNFQPQHF. The chain is built from TRBV11-2 and TRBJ1-5; absent DNA, TCRdb's TRBD1 call cannot be checked. The CDR3 totals 14 residues. Germline V gene sequence: CDR1 SGHAT, CDR2 FQNNGV.

The V call is TRBV5-6, the J call TRBJ1-1; TCRdb lists TRBD1, though no DNA is available to test this call. In germline, CDR1 is SGHDT, CDR2 YYEEEE. The CDR3 is made up of 17 amino acids. CDR3 protein: CASSLVSTGGRNTEAFF.

The rearrangement joins TRBV3-1 to TRBJ1-1; the TCRdb call, TRBD1, lacks DNA for checking. The CDR3 is made up of 13 amino acids. From germline, CDR1 is LGHDT and CDR2 YNNKEL (reference sequence). The CDR3 protein is CASRGGAYTEAFF.

The V and J genes are TRBV7-9 and TRBJ2-1. CDR1 SEHNR and CDR2 FQNEAQ come from the germline V gene (reference sequence). CDR3 size: 12 residues. CDR3: CASSSEANEQFF.

The chain uses TRBV25-1 and TRBJ2-3; TCRdb picks TRBD1, but there is no DNA to check that call. The CDR3 contains 17 residues. CDR1 and CDR2 from the germline V gene are MGHDK and SYGVNS. CDR3 sequence: CASSEDLLQGASDTQYF. The entire variable domain, with the rest obtained from reference TRBV25-1 and TRBJ2-3, is as follows: EADIYQTPRYLVIGTGKKITLECSQTMGHDKMYWYQQDPGMELHLIHYSYGVNSTEKGDLSSESTVSRIRTEHFPLTLESARPSHTSQYLCASSEDLLQGASDTQYFGPGTRLTVL.

The chain is built from TRBV5-1 and TRBJ2-1; TCRdb gives TRBD1 as the D gene, but with no DNA this cannot be confirmed. CDR3 length: 15 residues. Germline V lookup: CDR1 SGHRS, CDR2 YFSETQ. The CDR3 here is CASSLTGQAYDGQFF.

The chain combines TRBV9 with TRBJ2-1; TCRdb's assignment of TRBD2 cannot be checked, as there is no DNA. The CDR3 runs 15 residues. The germline gives CDR1 SGDLS, CDR2 YYNGEE. The CDR3 is CASKRSSSSLDEQFF. Based on the CDR3 plus reference TRBV9 and TRBJ2-1, the full variable domain is DSGVTQTPKHLITATGQRVTLRCSPRSGDLSVYWYQQSLDQGLQFLIQYYNGEERAKGNILERFSAQQFPDLHSELNLSSLELGDSALYFCASKRSSSSLDEQFFGPGTRLTVL.